A selection of T cell receptor beta chains follows, all from one sample in a study of blood T cells in healthy people across ages. TCRdb passed the 5' RACE reads through MiXCR, listing each CDR3 protein once. The repertoire consists of approximately 1,700,000 distinct CDR3 sequences, with around 40% occurring once and the leading ten covering more than 20%. Sequenced input: blood. All receptors come from a human donor in good health. CDR3s include the opening cysteine and the closing phenylalanine or tryptophan. A D gene is named only where the DNA matches it firmly. Part of the rows lack a size; the others show once, few, many or a class for expanded clones.

J: TRBJ1-1
D: -
V: TRBV12-3/TRBV12-4
size: -
DNA: TGTGCCAGCAGTTTTAGCACGTTGGCTGAAGCTTTCTTT
CDR3: CASSFSTLAEAFF

J: TRBJ2-3
D: TRBD1
V: TRBV3-1
size: -
DNA: TGTGCCAGCAGCCAAGGCCTTCTAGGGACAGGTTCAGATACGCAGTATTTT
CDR3: CASSQGLLGTGSDTQYF

J: TRBJ2-5
D: -
V: TRBV5-1
size: -
DNA: TGCGCCAGCAGCGCGTACTCCGCGTACCAAGAGACCCAGTACTTC
CDR3: CASSAYSAYQETQYF

J: TRBJ1-5
D: -
V: TRBV7-2
size: -
DNA: TGTGCCAGCAGCTTAGGGGGCGCGCGGCCCCAGCATTTT
CDR3: CASSLGGARPQHF

J: TRBJ2-1
D: -
V: TRBV6-2/TRBV6-3
size: -
DNA: TGTGCCAGCAGTTACTCGAACCCGGATGAGCAGTTCTTC
CDR3: CASSYSNPDEQFF

J: TRBJ2-5
D: -
V: TRBV11-3
size: -
DNA: TGTGCGAGTGGCGCCGAGACCCAGTACTTC
CDR3: CASGAETQYF

J: TRBJ2-2
D: -
V: TRBV7-2
size: -
DNA: TGTGCCAGCAGCCCCTATGTTCGAGAGGAGCTGTTTTTT
CDR3: CASSPYVREELFF

J: TRBJ1-2
D: TRBD1
V: TRBV29-1
size: -
DNA: TGCAGCGAAATGACAGGGGACTATGGCTACACCTTC
CDR3: CSEMTGDYGYTF

J: TRBJ1-1
D: -
V: TRBV29-1
size: -
DNA: TGCAGCGTTGGGGGAAGCACTGAAGCTTTCTTT
CDR3: CSVGGSTEAFF

J: TRBJ2-7
D: -
V: TRBV28
size: -
DNA: TGTGCCAGCCAAGACGAGGGACGGGACCGGTACGAGCAGTACTTC
CDR3: CASQDEGRDRYEQYF

J: TRBJ1-4
D: TRBD1
V: TRBV27
size: once
DNA: TGTGCCAGCAGTTCCCCCCGACAGGGTGGCGTAAAACTGTTTTTT
CDR3: CASSSPRQGGVKLFF

J: TRBJ1-1
D: -
V: TRBV20-1
size: few
DNA: TGCAGTGCTAGAGCCCCAGGGCACACTGAAGCTTTCTTT
CDR3: CSARAPGHTEAFF

J: TRBJ1-2
D: -
V: TRBV7-2
size: -
DNA: TGTGCCAGCAGCTTAGCTGTACCCGATGGCTACACCTTC
CDR3: CASSLAVPDGYTF

J: TRBJ1-2
D: -
V: TRBV6-6
size: -
DNA: TGTGCCAGCAGACCACAAACCGCTAACTATGGCTACACCTTC
CDR3: CASRPQTANYGYTF

J: TRBJ1-5
D: -
V: TRBV7-2
size: -
DNA: TGTGCCAGCAGTTTAGCGTCAGGGGTGGATCAGCCCCAGCATTTT
CDR3: CASSLASGVDQPQHF

J: TRBJ2-5
D: TRBD1
V: TRBV27
size: few
DNA: TGTGCCAGCAGTATACGACAGGGGGTAGAGACCCAGTACTTC
CDR3: CASSIRQGVETQYF

J: TRBJ2-2
D: TRBD1
V: TRBV9
size: -
DNA: TGTGCCAGCAGCGTGCAGGGGGCGGGCACCGGGGAGCTGTTTTTT
CDR3: CASSVQGAGTGELFF

J: TRBJ2-1
D: TRBD1
V: TRBV5-1
size: many
DNA: TGCGCCAGCCGGGACCACAGGGGATCCTACAATGAGCAGTTCTTC
CDR3: CASRDHRGSYNEQFF